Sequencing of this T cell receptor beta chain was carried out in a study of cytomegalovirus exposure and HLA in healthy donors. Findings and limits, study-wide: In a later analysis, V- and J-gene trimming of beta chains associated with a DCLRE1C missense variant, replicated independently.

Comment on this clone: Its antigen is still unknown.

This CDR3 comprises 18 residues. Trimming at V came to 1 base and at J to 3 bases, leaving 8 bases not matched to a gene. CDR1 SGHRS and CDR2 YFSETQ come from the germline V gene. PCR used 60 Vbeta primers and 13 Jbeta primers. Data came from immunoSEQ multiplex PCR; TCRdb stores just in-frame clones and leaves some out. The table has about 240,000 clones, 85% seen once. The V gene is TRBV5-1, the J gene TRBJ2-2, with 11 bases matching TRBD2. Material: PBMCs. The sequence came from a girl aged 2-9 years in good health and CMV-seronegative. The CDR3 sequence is CASSLREAGLADTGELFF. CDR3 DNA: TGCGCCAGCAGCTTGCGGGAGGCGGGACTAGCGGACACCGGGGAGCTGTTTTTT.